The 18 T cell receptor beta chains presented below share a single source sample, sequenced in a study of blood T cell repertoires in COVID-19. Profiling relied on immunoSEQ multiplex PCR, and the TCRdb table lists in-frame clones only, not all of them. This sample has some 160,000 clones, with 88% found just once. The sequenced sample consisted of peripheral blood. Every receptor here comes from a man aged 45 to 65 who had recovered from COVID-19.

The chain carries TRBV11-2 and TRBJ2-6, with TRBD1 matching 9 bases. V lost 8 bases to trimming and J lost 4 bases; unmatched junction nucleotides: 12. This CDR3 contains 17 residues. Looked up from germline, CDR1 is SGHAT and CDR2 is FQNNGV. CDR3 protein: CASGKQGALGGANVLTF. CDR3 bases: TGTGCCAGCGGAAAACAGGGGGCGCTCGGCGGGGCCAACGTCCTGACTTTC.

The chain couples TRBV7-2 to TRBJ2-1; 7 nucleotides agree with TRBD2. From germline, CDR1 is SGHTA and CDR2 FQGNSA. V dropped 6 bases and J dropped 7; count of bases not matched to a gene: 6. The CDR3 is made up of 13 amino acids. CDR3 sequence: CASRGRELNEQFF. CDR3 DNA sequence: TGTGCCAGCAGGGGGCGGGAGCTGAATGAGCAGTTCTTC.

This chain joins TRBV21-1 and TRBJ1-5; no DNA check was done on the table's D call, TRBD1. TRBV21-1 is noted as a pseudogene. The CDR3 length is 20 residues. The CDR3 region is CASSPLPPPLDREGNQPQHF. As DNA, the CDR3 is TGTGCCAGCAGCCCCTTACCCCCTCCTCTGGACAGGGAGGGCAATCAGCCCCAGCATTTT.

The genes are TRBV6-4 and TRBJ2-3; TRBD2 matches at 8 bases. Germline V gives CDR1 MRHNA, CDR2 SNTAGT. Unmatched junction bases numbered 9, after V lost 5 bases and J lost 2 bases. CDR3 size: 16 residues. In DNA form, the CDR3 reads TGTGCCAGCAGTCCCTCTGCGGGGGGAGACACAGATACGCAGTATTTT. Protein sequence: CASSPSAGGDTDTQYF.

This chain links TRBV2 with TRBJ2-7; 7 positions match TRBD1. Per germline, CDR1 SNHLY and CDR2 FYNNEI. This CDR3 spans 15 amino acids. V lost 2 bases, J lost 5 bases, and 9 bases stayed unmatched. For the CDR3, the DNA is TGTGCCAGCAGTGAATCCCACAGGGGTGTCGACGAGCAGTACTTC. Protein product: CASSESHRGVDEQYF.

V is TRBV7-3 and J is TRBJ1-1, with D possibly TRBD1 on 6 matching bases. The CDR3 is 13 residues long. Trimming shortened V by 5 bases and J by 5 bases, and 12 bases separated the two germline ends. Germline V gene sequence: CDR1 SGHTA, CDR2 FQGTGA. CDR3 in amino acids: CASSRPGQTEAFF. The CDR3, as DNA: TGTGCCAGCAGCCGCCCGGGACAAACTGAAGCTTTCTTT.

The rearrangement uses TRBV7-9 and TRBJ1-2; 7 bases are shared with TRBD1. This CDR3 contains 15 residues. V lost 5 bases to trimming and J lost 2 bases; unmatched junction nucleotides: 8. Germline CDR1 and CDR2: SEHNR and FQNEAQ (reference sequence). The DNA of the CDR3 is TGTGCCAGCAGCCCCTACAGGGGCGCCAACTATGGCTACACCTTC. Translated: CASSPYRGANYGYTF.

The rearrangement joins TRBV28 to TRBJ1-1; tentative D call: TRBD1 (5 bases). V was shortened by 6 bases and J by 5 bases, with 13 bases between the two germline ends. This CDR3 is built from 13 residues. CDR1 is MDHEN and CDR2 is SYDVKM in the germline V gene. Here the CDR3 DNA reads TGTGCCAGCAGAGCGGGTACAGGTACTGAAGCTTTCTTT. Its translation: CASRAGTGTEAFF.

The rearrangement joins TRBV9 to TRBJ2-7; TRBD1 might be the D (5 bases). V lost 4 bases, J lost 0 bases, and 20 bases lay in between. Germline V gene lookup returns CDR1 SGDLS and CDR2 YYNGEE. This CDR3 is built from 17 residues. This CDR3 is CASSPYVGRLSSYEQYF. The CDR3 DNA is TGTGCCAGCAGCCCCTACGTGGGGCGGCTGAGCTCCTACGAGCAGTACTTC.

The chain is built from TRBV7-3 and TRBJ1-4; 9 bases align to TRBD1. The CDR3 spans 15 residues. Germline lookup yields CDR1 SGHTA and CDR2 FQGTGA. J lost 4 bases, V lost 0 bases, and 0 bases had no gene match. The CDR3 nucleotides are TGTGCCAGCAGCTTAACGGGACAGGGTAATGAAAAACTGTTTTTT. Its protein is CASSLTGQGNEKLFF.

In its sample, this clone was seen once. This chain links TRBV6-2 or TRBV6-3 with TRBJ2-3; TRBD2 matches at 7 bases. V shed 5 bases, J shed 3 bases, and the junction held 8 bases outside the gene matches. This CDR3 region has 15 residues. Germline-derived CDR1 and CDR2 are MNHEY and SVGEGT. CDR3 loop: CASSPWGGQTDTQYF. For the CDR3, the DNA is TGTGCCAGCAGTCCCTGGGGAGGGCAGACAGATACGCAGTATTTT.

The CDR3: CASSFDTAMDEQFF. CDR3 in DNA: TGTGCCAGCAGCTTTGACACGGCCATGGATGAGCAGTTCTTC. The V call is TRBV5-8, the J call TRBJ2-1; D is ambiguous. V was shortened by 2 bases and J by 8 bases, with 14 bases between the two germline ends. Germline CDR1 and CDR2: SGHTS and YDEGEE. The CDR3 is made up of 14 amino acids.

CDR3 nucleotide sequence: TGTGCCAGTAGTCGGCAGGGGGCAAACACCGGGGAGCTGTTTTTT. Its protein product is CASSRQGANTGELFF. The chain recombines TRBV19 with TRBJ2-2; 8 nucleotides line up with TRBD1. CDR1 LNHDA and CDR2 SQIVND come from the germline V gene (reference sequence). The CDR3 covers 15 residues. The ends lost 5 bases at V and 2 bases at J; junction bases unmatched: 4.

The V gene is TRBV5-1, the J gene TRBJ1-1; D is possibly TRBD1 (6 bases). CDR1 is SGHRS and CDR2 is YFSETQ in the germline V gene. This CDR3 has 15 residues. Deletions cut 2 bases from V and 4 bases from J, with 15 bases between. The CDR3 loop is CASSLQGSKSTEAFF. CDR3 bases: TGCGCCAGCAGCTTACAGGGTTCTAAGTCCACTGAAGCTTTCTTT.

As concerns this clone: This specimen includes other DNA sequences encoding the same CDR3. The chain joins TRBV4-3 to TRBJ2-7; weak D call: TRBD1 (5 bases). The V end lost 1 base, the J end lost 1 base, and 14 bases lay between the germline ends. Germline V gene lookup returns CDR1 LGHNA and CDR2 YSLEER. The CDR3 extends over 16 amino acids. CDR3 nucleotide sequence: TGCGCCAGCAGCCAAGGACGCGGCAGGGCTTCCTACGAGCAGTACTTC. Translation: CASSQGRGRASYEQYF.

The chain combines TRBV11-2 with TRBJ2-1; 7 nucleotides align to TRBD2. V gave up 5 bases and J gave up 7 bases; unmatched junction bases: 20. CDR1 SGHAT and CDR2 FQNNGV come from the germline V gene. This CDR3 is 18 amino acids long. DNA for the CDR3: TGTGCCAGCAGCCCATTTGGGGGTTCGAGCGGGAAGGGGAATGAGCAGTTCTTC. Its protein is CASSPFGGSSGKGNEQFF.

The V gene is TRBV5-1, the J gene TRBJ2-1, with D tentatively TRBD2 (6 bases). This CDR3 has 15 residues. V dropped 0 bases and J dropped 6 bases, with 13 bases sitting between them. Germline CDR1 reads SGHRS; CDR2 reads YFSETQ. CDR3 amino acids: CASSLGASVGNEQFF. CDR3 nucleotides: TGCGCCAGCAGCTTGGGTGCTAGCGTGGGCAATGAGCAGTTCTTC. Full variable domain (missing parts from reference TRBV5-1 and TRBJ2-1): KAGVTQTPRYLIKTRGQQVTLSCSPISGHRSVSWYQQTPGQGLQFLFEYFSETQRNKGNFPGRFSGRQFSNSRSEMNVSTLELGDSALYLCASSLGASVGNEQFFGPGTRLTVL.

With regard to this clone: At one end, the junction sequence differs from germline, possibly due to a read error. In nucleotides, the CDR3 is TGTACCACCAGTGATACCGGGACAGATTACAATGAGCAGTTCTTC. This encodes CTTSDTGTDYNEQFF. The J gene is TRBJ2-1, the V gene TRBV24-1; 7 bases align to TRBD1. In germline, CDR1 is KGHDR, CDR2 SFDVKD. The CDR3 is 15 residues long.